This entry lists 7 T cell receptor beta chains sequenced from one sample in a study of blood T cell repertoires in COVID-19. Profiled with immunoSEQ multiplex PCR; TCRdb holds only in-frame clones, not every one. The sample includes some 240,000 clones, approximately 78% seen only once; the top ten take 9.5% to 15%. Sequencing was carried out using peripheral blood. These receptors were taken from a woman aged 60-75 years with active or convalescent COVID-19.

CDR3 amino acids: CANGQGYEQYF. CDR3 bases: TGTGCCAACGGACAGGGGTACGAGCAGTACTTC. The V call is TRBV10-3, the J call TRBJ2-7, with TRBD1 matching 9 bases. The CDR3 covers 11 residues. V shed 10 bases and J 4 bases; nucleotides not matched to a gene: 2. In germline, CDR1 is ENHRY, CDR2 SYGVKD.

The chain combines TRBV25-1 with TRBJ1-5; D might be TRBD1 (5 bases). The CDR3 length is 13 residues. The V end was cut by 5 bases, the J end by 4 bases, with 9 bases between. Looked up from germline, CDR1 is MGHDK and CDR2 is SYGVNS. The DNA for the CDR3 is TGTGCCAGCAGTTGGGGGGGGAATCAGCCCCAGCATTTT. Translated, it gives CASSWGGNQPQHF. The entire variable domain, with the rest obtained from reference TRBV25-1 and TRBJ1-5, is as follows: EADIYQTPRYLVIGTGKKITLECSQTMGHDKMYWYQQDPGMELHLIHYSYGVNSTEKGDLSSESTVSRIRTEHFPLTLESARPSHTSQYLCASSWGGNQPQHFGDGTRLSIL.

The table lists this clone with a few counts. CDR3 in DNA: TGTGCCAGCAGTGAACAGGGACAGGGAATAAGGACCTACGAGCAGTACTTC. Amino acid sequence: CASSEQGQGIRTYEQYF. The chain employs TRBV2 and TRBJ2-7; 9 positions agree with TRBD1. Germline lookup yields CDR1 SNHLY and CDR2 FYNNEI. The length of the CDR3 is 17 residues. The V and J ends lost 2 bases and 2 bases, in that order; junction bases with no gene match: 10.

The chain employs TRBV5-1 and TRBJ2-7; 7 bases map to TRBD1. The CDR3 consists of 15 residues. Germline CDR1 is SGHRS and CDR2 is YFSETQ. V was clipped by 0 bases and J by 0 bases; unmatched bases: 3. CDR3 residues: CASSLVQGSSYEQYF. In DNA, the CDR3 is TGCGCCAGCAGCTTGGTACAGGGGAGCTCCTACGAGCAGTACTTC.

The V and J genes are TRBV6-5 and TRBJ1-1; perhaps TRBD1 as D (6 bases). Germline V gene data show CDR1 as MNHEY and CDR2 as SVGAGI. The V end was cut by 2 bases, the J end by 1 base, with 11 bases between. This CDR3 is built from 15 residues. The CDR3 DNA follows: TGTGCCAGCAGTTACGTACAGGGCCCGAACACTGAAGCTTTCTTT. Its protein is CASSYVQGPNTEAFF.

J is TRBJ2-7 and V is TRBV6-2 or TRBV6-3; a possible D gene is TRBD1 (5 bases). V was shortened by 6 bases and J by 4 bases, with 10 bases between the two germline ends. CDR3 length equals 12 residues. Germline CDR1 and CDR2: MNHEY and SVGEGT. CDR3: CASSLDSYEQYF. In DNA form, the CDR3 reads TGTGCCAGCAGCCTTGACAGTTACGAGCAGTACTTC.

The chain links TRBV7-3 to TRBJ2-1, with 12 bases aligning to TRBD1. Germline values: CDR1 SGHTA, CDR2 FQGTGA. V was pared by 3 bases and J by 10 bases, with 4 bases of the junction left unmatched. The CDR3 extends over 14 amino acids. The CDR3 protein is CASSLGTGGLEQFF. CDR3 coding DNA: TGTGCCAGCAGCTTGGGGACAGGGGGCTTGGAGCAGTTCTTC. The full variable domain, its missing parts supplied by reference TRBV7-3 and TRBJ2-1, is GAGVSQTPSNKVTEKGKYVELRCDPISGHTALYWYRQSLGQGPEFLIYFQGTGAADDSGLPNDRFFAVRPEGSVSTLKIQRTERGDSAVYLCASSLGTGGLEQFFGPGTRLTVL.